A selection of T cell receptor beta chains follows, all from one sample in a study of early T cells in non-severe SARS-CoV-2 infection. TCRdb re-called the 5' RACE reads through MiXCR, storing one row per CDR3 protein. The sample holds tens of thousands of distinct CDR3 sequences, approximately 5% seen once. Sequencing was performed on whole blood. These receptors were obtained from an adult who was a healthcare worker with PCR-confirmed SARS-CoV-2 infection or an uninfected control (not recorded which). The CDR3 runs from the conserved cysteine through the conserved F or W. D genes are given only for firm matches. Clone size reads once, few, many, or a class if the clone is expanded.

CDR3 protein	CDR3 DNA	clone size	J gene	D gene	V gene
CASSLVGTGNFAPLHF	TGTGCCAGCAGCCTAGTAGGGACAGGGAATTTCGCACCCCTCCACTTT	many	TRBJ1-6	TRBD1	TRBV7-2
CASSASSTDTQYF	TGTGCCAGCAGCGCATCTAGCACAGATACGCAGTATTTT	many	TRBJ2-3	-	TRBV11-2
CAGTSGGSTDTQYF	TGTGCCGGAACTAGCGGGGGTAGCACAGATACGCAGTATTTT	many	TRBJ2-3	TRBD2	TRBV30
CASSLAGYADTQYF	TGCGCCAGCAGCTTGGCCGGGTACGCAGATACGCAGTATTTT	many	TRBJ2-3	-	TRBV5-1
CASSPGQDGGNQPQHF	TGCGCCAGCAGCCCGGGACAGGACGGTGGCAATCAGCCCCAGCATTTT	many	TRBJ1-5	TRBD1	TRBV5-1
CASSYPTGRRLNEQFF	TGTGCCAGCAGTTACCCCACGGGGCGGAGGCTCAATGAGCAGTTCTTC	many	TRBJ2-1	-	TRBV6-6
CASSQSPADRIPTYNEQFF	TGTGCCAGCAGCCAGTCCCCCGCCGACAGAATACCAACCTACAATGAGCAGTTCTTC	many	TRBJ2-1	-	TRBV5-5
CASGEYYGYTF	TGTGCCAGCGGGGAGTACTATGGCTACACCTTC	many	TRBJ1-2	-	TRBV6-6
CAWTPVAGGQEQFF	TGTGCCTGGACCCCGGTAGCGGGGGGGCAAGAGCAGTTCTTC	many	TRBJ2-1	TRBD2	TRBV30
CASSPSLGEEKLFF	TGTGCCAGCAGTCCCTCTTTGGGGGAAGAAAAACTGTTTTTT	many	TRBJ1-4	-	TRBV7-8